This T cell receptor (beta chain) was recovered during a study of control samples from healthy donors and cancer patients. The protocol was immunoSEQ multiplex PCR, while the TCRdb copy is restricted to in-frame clones and leaves out a portion. The sample carries under 30,000 clones, approximately 85% recorded once. Trimming at V came to 0 bases and at J to 7 bases, leaving 6 bases not matched to a gene. The CDR3 runs to 17 residues. CDR1 is LGHNA, CDR2 YNFKEQ, per germline. V gene TRBV4-2 combines with J gene TRBJ2-1, with TRBD2 identical over 13 bases. The receptor comes from a woman in her sixties with head and neck cancer. Specimen: PBMCs. The CDR3 DNA follows: TGTGCCAGCAGCCAAGATCTGGCACTAGCGGGAGGGAATGAGCAGTTCTTC. It specifies CASSQDLALAGGNEQFF.